The clone carrying this T cell receptor (delta chain) appeared a few times. Antigen specificity is unknown. This sequence is one base from a far larger clone and is likely a read error. Other DNA sequences in the same sample also yield this CDR3. The data derive from a study of γδ T cells in repeated Plasmodium falciparum infection. Looking at the study overall: The natural-infection arm compared Malian children under seasonal malaria with matched Australian children. Some Malian samples span acute malaria episodes; others come from no-transmission periods. Timepoints: baseline, immediately before selected infections, and 21 days after every infection. General study results and limits: Compared with Australian children, Malian Vdelta2-negative repertoires seemed more clonal, less diverse, less shared.

Flow sorting of PBMC yielded separate Vgamma9/Vdelta2+ and Vdelta2-negative gammadelta T cell populations for bulk repertoire analysis. Germline CDR1 TSWWSYY, CDR2 QGS. This CDR3 region has 15 residues. With 9 bases clipped from V and 0 bases from J, the junction kept 10 bases outside the gene matches. TCRdb fed the multiplex PCR reads to CATT. The sample consists of some 100,000 delta-chain clones, approximately 1.4% of them appearing once. Sequencing was performed on gamma-delta T cells from blood. This rearrangement joins TRDV1 to TRDJ1; 7 positions match TRDD3. The TCR sequence derives from a pool of human donors (malaria-infected and uninfected, not separated). The CDR3 DNA reads TGTGCTCTCGTGAGGGGATATACGTACACCGATAAACTCATCTTT. Translated, it gives CALVRGYTYTDKLIF.